Below, 15 T cell receptor beta chains from the same sample are listed, as sequenced in a study of cytomegalovirus exposure and HLA in healthy donors. Researchers ran the PCR with 60 Vbeta and 13 Jbeta primers. Profiling relied on immunoSEQ multiplex PCR, and the TCRdb table lists in-frame clones only, not all of them. The sample shows 100,000 to 150,000 clones, just under 85% of them seen only once. Sequenced material: PBMCs. These receptor sequences come from a boy aged 2-15 years in good health and CMV-seronegative.

This clone was seen a handful of times. The CDR3 reads CASSQDSAFGSRFF. As DNA, the CDR3 is TGCGCCAGCAGCCAAGATAGCGCGTTTGGTAGTAGGTTCTTC. The chain joins TRBV4-1 to TRBJ2-1; the D gene is possibly TRBD2 (5 bases). The V end was cut by 0 bases, the J end by 15 bases, with 18 bases between. Looked up from germline, CDR1 is MGHRA and CDR2 is YSYEKL. The CDR3 is 14 amino acids.

This clone occurred once. V is TRBV4-1 and J is TRBJ2-1; D possibly corresponds to TRBD2 (7 bases). With 5 bases removed from V and 10 bases from J, the gap between germline ends came to 15 bases. The CDR3 is made up of 13 amino acids. In germline, CDR1 is MGHRA, CDR2 YSYEKL. DNA of the CDR3: TGCGCCAGCAGCAGGGGGAGGGCGCGGGAGCAGTTCTTC. Residues: CASSRGRAREQFF.

V usage is TRBV2 and J usage is TRBJ2-7, with D maybe TRBD1 (6 bases). Trimming cost V 3 bases and J 5 bases, with 14 bases left between them. CDR3 length: 14 residues. The V gene's germline CDR1 is SNHLY and CDR2 FYNNEI. CDR3 region: CASSERYSGDEQYV. In DNA, the CDR3 is TGTGCCAGCAGTGAGAGGTACTCAGGGGACGAGCAGTACGTC.

The rearrangement joins TRBV2 to TRBJ2-2, with 9 bases aligning to TRBD2. Trimming removed 5 bases from V and 6 bases from J; junction bases left unmatched: 10. CDR3 size: 16 residues. Germline CDR1 SNHLY, CDR2 FYNNEI. The CDR3 sequence is CASSTLSGSRSGELFF. Here the CDR3 DNA reads TGTGCCAGCAGTACTCTTAGCGGGAGTCGGTCCGGGGAGCTGTTTTTT.

This chain uses TRBV5-1 with TRBJ2-1, with TRBD2 matching 8 bases. V gave up 0 bases and J gave up 4 bases; unmatched junction bases: 9. Germline V gene sequence: CDR1 SGHRS, CDR2 YFSETQ. The CDR3 is 17 residues long. The CDR3 spells CASSLGVAGPNYNEQFF. In nucleotides, the CDR3 is TGCGCCAGCAGCTTGGGGGTAGCGGGGCCGAATTACAATGAGCAGTTCTTC.

The chain is built from TRBV7-3 and TRBJ2-2, with a weak D call TRBD1 (6 bases). This CDR3 comprises 14 residues. Germline assignment: CDR1 SGHTA and CDR2 FQGTGA. V shed 5 bases and J shed 6 bases, with 13 bases lying between them. CDR3 region: CASSPLTGPGELFF. CDR3 nucleotides: TGTGCCAGCAGCCCCCTCACAGGGCCCGGGGAGCTGTTTTTT.

The chain carries TRBV7-8 and TRBJ2-5; D is unclear. The CDR3 has 15 residues. V was trimmed by 5 bases and J by 1 base, leaving 14 bases between them. CDR1 and CDR2 (germline): SGHVS, FQNEAQ. This CDR3 reads CASSPTLELQETQYF. Here the CDR3 DNA reads TGTGCCAGCAGCCCCACTCTGGAGCTCCAAGAGACCCAGTACTTC.

J is TRBJ1-3 and V is TRBV9; D perhaps matches TRBD1 (6 bases). Per germline, CDR1 SGDLS and CDR2 YYNGEE. The CDR3 sequence is 13 residues long. V lost 4 bases to trimming and J lost 6 bases, with 11 bases between them. The CDR3 is CASSSYRENTIYF. The CDR3 coding sequence is TGTGCCAGCAGCAGTTACAGGGAAAACACCATATATTTT. Filled out from reference TRBV9 and TRBJ1-3, the complete variable domain reads DSGVTQTPKHLITATGQRVTLRCSPRSGDLSVYWYQQSLDQGLQFLIQYYNGEERAKGNILERFSAQQFPDLHSELNLSSLELGDSALYFCASSSYRENTIYFGEGSWLTVV.

This chain joins TRBV20-1 and TRBJ2-5, with a weak D call TRBD1 (5 bases). CDR1 is DFQATT and CDR2 is SNEGSKA in the germline V gene (reference sequence). This CDR3 has 11 residues. Deletions cut 7 bases from V and 5 bases from J, with 11 bases between. CDR3 sequence: CSGPAGETQYF. DNA of the CDR3: TGCAGTGGTCCGGCAGGGGAGACCCAGTACTTC.

The rearrangement uses TRBV7-9 and TRBJ2-7; no clear D. CDR1 and CDR2 (germline): SEHNR, FQNEAQ (reference sequence). V was shortened by 2 bases and J by 4 bases, with 15 bases between the two germline ends. There are 15 residues in the CDR3. CDR3 nucleotide sequence: TGTGCCAGCAGCTTAAACTCCCTCGAAGTGTACGAGCAGTACTTC. Amino acid sequence: CASSLNSLEVYEQYF.

This clone came up once. This chain connects TRBV25-1 to TRBJ1-6; TRBD1 matches 7 bases. Germline values: CDR1 MGHDK, CDR2 SYGVNS. V lost 6 bases to trimming and J lost 13 bases; unmatched junction nucleotides: 15. The CDR3 has 15 amino acids. DNA of the CDR3: TGTGCCAGCAGGGGGAACCTACAGGGGCTGGCCCCCCTCCACTTT. It translates to CASRGNLQGLAPLHF.

The CDR3 sequence: CASSKGQVRVGNTIYF. The DNA for the CDR3 is TGTGCCAGCAGTAAAGGACAGGTTCGGGTTGGAAACACCATATATTTT. V gene TRBV7-6 combines with J gene TRBJ1-3, with 7 bases lining up with TRBD1. V lost 6 bases to trimming and J lost 3 bases; unmatched junction nucleotides: 11. The germline CDR1 and CDR2 sequences are SGHVS and FNYEAQ. CDR3 length equals 16 residues.

J is TRBJ2-7 and V is TRBV19; 9 positions agree with TRBD2. Germline lookup yields CDR1 LNHDA and CDR2 SQIVND (reference sequence). There are 14 residues in the CDR3. Trimming at V came to 5 bases and at J to 2 bases, leaving 4 bases not matched to a gene. The CDR3 here is CASSFSGGPYEQYF. In DNA form, the CDR3 reads TGTGCCAGTAGTTTTAGCGGGGGACCCTACGAGCAGTACTTC.

The CDR3 DNA reads as TGCAGCGTTGCGGTGTCGGGACAGTCCTTCGGCTACACCTTC. Its translation: CSVAVSGQSFGYTF. J is TRBJ1-2 and V is TRBV29-1; 7 bases fit TRBD1. V dropped 4 bases and J dropped 8; count of bases not matched to a gene: 13. This CDR3 is built from 14 residues. CDR1 and CDR2 from the germline V gene are SQVTM and ANQGSEA.

The J gene is TRBJ1-1, the V gene TRBV7-2; weak D call: TRBD1 (5 bases). Trimming shortened V by 2 bases and J by 2 bases, and 12 bases separated the two germline ends. Germline CDR1 is SGHTA and CDR2 is FQGNSA. The CDR3 length is 15 residues. The CDR3 loop is CASSLTQGFNTEAFF. The DNA for the CDR3 is TGTGCCAGCAGCTTAACCCAGGGTTTCAACACTGAAGCTTTCTTT.